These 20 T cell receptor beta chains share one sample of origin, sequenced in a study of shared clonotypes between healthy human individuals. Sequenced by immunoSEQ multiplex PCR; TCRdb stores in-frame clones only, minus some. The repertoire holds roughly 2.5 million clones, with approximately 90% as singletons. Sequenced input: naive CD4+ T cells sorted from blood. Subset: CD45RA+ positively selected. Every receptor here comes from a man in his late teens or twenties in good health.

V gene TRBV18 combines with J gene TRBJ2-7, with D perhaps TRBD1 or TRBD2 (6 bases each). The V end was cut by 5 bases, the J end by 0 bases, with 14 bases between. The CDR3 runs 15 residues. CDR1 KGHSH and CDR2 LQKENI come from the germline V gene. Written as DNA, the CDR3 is TGTGCCAGCTCATCCGGGGGCACGGGCTCCTACGAGCAGTACTTC. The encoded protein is CASSSGGTGSYEQYF.

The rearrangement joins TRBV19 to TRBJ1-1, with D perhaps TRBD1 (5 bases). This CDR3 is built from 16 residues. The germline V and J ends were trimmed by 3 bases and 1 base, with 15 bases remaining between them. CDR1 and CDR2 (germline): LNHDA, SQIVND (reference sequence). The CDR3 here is CASSIIAVTANTEAFF. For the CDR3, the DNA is TGTGCCAGTAGTATCATAGCGGTGACAGCGAACACTGAAGCTTTCTTT.

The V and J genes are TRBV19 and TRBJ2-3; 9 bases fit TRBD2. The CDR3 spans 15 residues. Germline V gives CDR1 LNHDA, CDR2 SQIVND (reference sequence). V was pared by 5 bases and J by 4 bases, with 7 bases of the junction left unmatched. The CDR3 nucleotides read TGTGCCAGTAGTTGGGCGGGAGGGGCCCCAGATACGCAGTATTTT. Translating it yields CASSWAGGAPDTQYF.

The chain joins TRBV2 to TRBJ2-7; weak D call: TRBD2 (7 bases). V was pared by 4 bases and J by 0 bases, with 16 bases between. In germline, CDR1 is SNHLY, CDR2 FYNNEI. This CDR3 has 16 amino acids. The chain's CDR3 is CASSVWGGLNSYEQYF. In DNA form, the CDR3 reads TGTGCCAGCAGTGTTTGGGGGGGGCTAAACTCCTACGAGCAGTACTTC. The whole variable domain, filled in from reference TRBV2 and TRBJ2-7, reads EPEVTQTPSHQVTQMGQEVILRCVPISNHLYFYWYRQILGQKVEFLVSFYNNEISEKSEIFDDQFSVERPDGSNFTLKIRSTKLEDSAMYFCASSVWGGLNSYEQYFGPGTRLTVT.

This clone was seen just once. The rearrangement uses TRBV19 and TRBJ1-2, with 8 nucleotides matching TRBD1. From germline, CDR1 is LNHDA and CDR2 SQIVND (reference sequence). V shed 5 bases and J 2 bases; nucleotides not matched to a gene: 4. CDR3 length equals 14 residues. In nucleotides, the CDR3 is TGTGCCAGTAGTTTACAGGGGGTGAACTATGGCTACACCTTC. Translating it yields CASSLQGVNYGYTF.

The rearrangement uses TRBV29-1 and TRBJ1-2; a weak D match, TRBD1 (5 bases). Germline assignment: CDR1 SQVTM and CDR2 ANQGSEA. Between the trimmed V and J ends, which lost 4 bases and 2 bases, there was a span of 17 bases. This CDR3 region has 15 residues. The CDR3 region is CSVVSRQNLNYGYTF. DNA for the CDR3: TGCAGCGTTGTGAGTCGACAGAACTTAAACTATGGCTACACCTTC.

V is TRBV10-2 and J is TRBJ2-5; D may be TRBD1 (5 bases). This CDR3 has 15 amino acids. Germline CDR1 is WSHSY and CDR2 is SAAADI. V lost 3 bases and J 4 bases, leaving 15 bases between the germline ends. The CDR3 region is CASSEGLGASETQYF. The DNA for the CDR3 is TGCGCCAGCAGTGAAGGATTAGGGGCGTCAGAGACCCAGTACTTC.

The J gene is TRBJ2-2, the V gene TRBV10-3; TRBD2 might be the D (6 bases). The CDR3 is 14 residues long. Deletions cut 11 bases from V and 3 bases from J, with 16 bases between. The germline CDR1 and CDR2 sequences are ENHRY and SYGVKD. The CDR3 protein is CASGGFEYTGELFF. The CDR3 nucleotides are TGTGCCTCTGGGGGGTTCGAATACACCGGGGAGCTGTTTTTT.

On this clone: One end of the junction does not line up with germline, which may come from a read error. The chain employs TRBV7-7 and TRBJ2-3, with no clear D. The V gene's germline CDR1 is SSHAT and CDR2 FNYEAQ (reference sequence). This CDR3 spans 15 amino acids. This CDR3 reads CASSNTGGPTDTQYF. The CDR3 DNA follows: TGTGCTAGCAGCAACACCGGCGGTCCCACAGATACGCAGTATTTT.

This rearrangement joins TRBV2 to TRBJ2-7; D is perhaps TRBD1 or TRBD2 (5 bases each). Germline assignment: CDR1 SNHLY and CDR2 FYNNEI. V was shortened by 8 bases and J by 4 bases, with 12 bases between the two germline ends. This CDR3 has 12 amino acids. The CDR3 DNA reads TGTGCCAGCGGGGGTGTGGGGTACGAGCAGTACTTC. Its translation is CASGGVGYEQYF. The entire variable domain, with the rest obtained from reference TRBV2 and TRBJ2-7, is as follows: EPEVTQTPSHQVTQMGQEVILRCVPISNHLYFYWYRQILGQKVEFLVSFYNNEISEKSEIFDDQFSVERPDGSNFTLKIRSTKLEDSAMYFCASGGVGYEQYFGPGTRLTVT.

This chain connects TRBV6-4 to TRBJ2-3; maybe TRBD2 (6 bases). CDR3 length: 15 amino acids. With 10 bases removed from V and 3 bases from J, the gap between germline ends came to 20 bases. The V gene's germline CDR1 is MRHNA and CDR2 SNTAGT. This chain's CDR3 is CANSLLAGPTDTQYF. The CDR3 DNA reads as TGTGCCAACTCCCTTCTGGCGGGACCGACAGATACGCAGTATTTT.

The CDR3 spells CASSDVRYRAEQFF. The DNA for the CDR3 is TGTGCCAGCAGCGACGTAAGGTACAGGGCTGAGCAGTTCTTC. The chain recombines TRBV11-2 with TRBJ2-1, with D perhaps TRBD1 (6 bases). Germline loops: CDR1 SGHAT, CDR2 FQNNGV. Trimming left V 5 bases short and J 9 bases short, with 17 bases between. There are 14 residues in the CDR3.

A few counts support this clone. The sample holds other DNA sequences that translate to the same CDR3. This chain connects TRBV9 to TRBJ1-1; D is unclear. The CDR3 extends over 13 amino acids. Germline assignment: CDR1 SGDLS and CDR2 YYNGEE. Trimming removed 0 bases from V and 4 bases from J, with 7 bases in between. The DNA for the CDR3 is TGTGCCAGCAGCGTAGACCCGGGCACTGAAGCTTTCTTT. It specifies CASSVDPGTEAFF.

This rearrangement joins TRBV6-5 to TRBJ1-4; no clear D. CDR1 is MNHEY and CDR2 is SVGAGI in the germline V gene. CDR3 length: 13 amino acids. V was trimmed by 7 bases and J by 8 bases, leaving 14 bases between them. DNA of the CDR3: TGTGCCAGCACCCGGGCGGTTGACGAAAAACTGTTTTTT. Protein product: CASTRAVDEKLFF.

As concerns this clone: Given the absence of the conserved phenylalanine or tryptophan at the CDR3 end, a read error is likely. The CDR3: CASSSLGGDGYTL. The CDR3 nucleotides are TGCGCCAGCAGCTCGTTAGGGGGGGATGGCTACACCCTC. The J gene is TRBJ1-2, the V gene TRBV5-1, with D possibly being TRBD1 (6 bases). Germline lookup yields CDR1 SGHRS and CDR2 YFSETQ. This CDR3 has 13 residues. Trimming removed 3 bases at V and 6 bases at J, with 12 bases between.

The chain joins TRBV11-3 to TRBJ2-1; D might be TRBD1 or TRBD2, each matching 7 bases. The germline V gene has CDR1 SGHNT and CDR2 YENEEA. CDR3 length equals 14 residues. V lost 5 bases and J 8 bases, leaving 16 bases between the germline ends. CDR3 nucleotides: TGTGCCAGCAGCCTGCAGGGGGGGGAGGATGAGCAGTTCTTC. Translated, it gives CASSLQGGEDEQFF.

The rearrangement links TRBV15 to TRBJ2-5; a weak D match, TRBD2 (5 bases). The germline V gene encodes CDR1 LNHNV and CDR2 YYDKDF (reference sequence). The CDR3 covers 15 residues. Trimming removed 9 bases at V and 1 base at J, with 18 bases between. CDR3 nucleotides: TGTGCCACTACGAGGGATCTTGGTTCCCAAGAGACCCAGTACTTC. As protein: CATTRDLGSQETQYF.

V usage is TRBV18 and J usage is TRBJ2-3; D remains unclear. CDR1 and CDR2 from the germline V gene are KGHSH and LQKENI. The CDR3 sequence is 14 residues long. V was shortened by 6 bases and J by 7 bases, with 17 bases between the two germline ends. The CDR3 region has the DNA TGTGCCAGCTCCCCGGACCCACTCCAAAATACGCAGTATTTT. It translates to CASSPDPLQNTQYF.

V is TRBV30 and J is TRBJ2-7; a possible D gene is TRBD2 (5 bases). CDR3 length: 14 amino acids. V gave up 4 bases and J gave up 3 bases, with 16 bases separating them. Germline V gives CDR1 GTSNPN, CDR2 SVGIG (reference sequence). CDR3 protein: CAWKGYPGNYEQYF. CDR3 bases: TGTGCCTGGAAGGGCTACCCGGGGAACTACGAGCAGTACTTC.

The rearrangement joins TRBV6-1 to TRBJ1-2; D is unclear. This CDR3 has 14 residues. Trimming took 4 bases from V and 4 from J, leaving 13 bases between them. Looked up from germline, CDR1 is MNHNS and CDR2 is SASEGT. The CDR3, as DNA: TGTGCCAGCAGTGTTGACGAGTCCCCCTATGGCTACACCTTC. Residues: CASSVDESPYGYTF.